The clone carrying this T cell receptor (beta chain) showed up just a few times. This entry is derived from a study of blood T cells in healthy people across ages. Germline CDR1 is MNHEY and CDR2 is SVGEGT. The CDR3 extends over 15 amino acids. With V trimmed by 4 bases and J by 7 bases, 9 bases remained unmatched. The second PCR ran roughly 6 to 12 cycles with a sample-barcoded 5' primer and J-beta primers. One entry per CDR3 protein results from TCRdb running MiXCR on the 5' RACE reads. The sample yields roughly 900,000 distinct CDR3 sequences, more than 25% seen once. This chain joins TRBV6-2 or TRBV6-3 and TRBJ1-4; TRBD1 matches at 7 bases. This TCR was recovered from a woman of 80 years or more in good health. The specimen was blood. Here the CDR3 reads CASSSSGTAGEKLFF. CDR3 DNA: TGTGCCAGCAGTTCCTCCGGGACAGCGGGTGAAAAACTGTTTTTT.